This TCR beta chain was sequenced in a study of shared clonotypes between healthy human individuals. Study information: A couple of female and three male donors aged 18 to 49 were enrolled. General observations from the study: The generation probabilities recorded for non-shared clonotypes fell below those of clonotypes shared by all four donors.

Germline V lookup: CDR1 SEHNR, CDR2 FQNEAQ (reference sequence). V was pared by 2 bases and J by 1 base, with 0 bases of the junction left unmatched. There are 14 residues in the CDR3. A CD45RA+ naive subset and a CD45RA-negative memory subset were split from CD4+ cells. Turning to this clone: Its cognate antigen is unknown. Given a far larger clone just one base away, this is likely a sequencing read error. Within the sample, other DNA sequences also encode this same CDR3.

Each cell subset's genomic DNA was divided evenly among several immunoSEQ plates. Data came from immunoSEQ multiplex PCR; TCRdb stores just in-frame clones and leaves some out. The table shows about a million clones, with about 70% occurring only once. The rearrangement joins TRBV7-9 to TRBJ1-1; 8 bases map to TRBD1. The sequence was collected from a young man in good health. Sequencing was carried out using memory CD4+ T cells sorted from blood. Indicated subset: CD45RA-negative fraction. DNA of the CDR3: TGTGCCAGCAGCTTACAGGGGGCGAACACTGAAGCTTTCTTT. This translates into CASSLQGANTEAFF.